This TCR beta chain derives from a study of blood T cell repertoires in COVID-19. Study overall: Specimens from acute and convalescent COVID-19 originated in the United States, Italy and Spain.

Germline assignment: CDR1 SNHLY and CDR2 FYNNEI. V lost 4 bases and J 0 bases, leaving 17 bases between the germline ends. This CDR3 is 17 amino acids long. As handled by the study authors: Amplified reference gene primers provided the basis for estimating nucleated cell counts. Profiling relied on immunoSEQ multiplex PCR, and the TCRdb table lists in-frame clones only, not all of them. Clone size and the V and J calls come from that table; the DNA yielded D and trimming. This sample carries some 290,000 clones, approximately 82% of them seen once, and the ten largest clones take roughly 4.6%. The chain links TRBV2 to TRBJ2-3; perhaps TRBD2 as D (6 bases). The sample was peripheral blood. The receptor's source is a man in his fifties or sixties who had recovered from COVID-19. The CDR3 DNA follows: TGTGCCAGCAGTGCTCCCCCATCTAGCGTGAGCACAGATACGCAGTATTTT. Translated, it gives CASSAPPSSVSTDTQYF.